This T cell receptor (beta chain) comes out of a study of blood T cell repertoires in COVID-19. Study information: Donors in the United States, Italy and Spain gave samples during acute or convalescent COVID-19. T cells, B-cell-depleted T cells, or PBMCs supplied cDNA or gDNA.

This CDR3 comprises 12 residues. The V gene's germline CDR1 is SGHKS and CDR2 YYEKEE (reference sequence). Trimming pared 3 bases from V and 8 bases from J, leaving 9 bases between. In the authors' methods: Reference gene primers were amplified, and this amplification served to estimate nucleated cell counts. The data were produced by immunoSEQ multiplex PCR, yet TCRdb's version contains in-frame clones alone and is incomplete. That table furnishes V, J and clone size, whereas the DNA furnished D and trimming. The repertoire holds about 180,000 clones, 75% to 90% seen once, with 2.5% to 3.5% in the top ten.

This rearrangement joins TRBV5-5 to TRBJ2-1; D is unresolved. The source material was peripheral blood. This receptor was obtained from a man aged 60 to 75 with acute or convalescent COVID-19. CDR3 sequence reads: CASSYAADEQFF. CDR3 coding DNA: TGTGCCAGCAGCTATGCGGCAGATGAGCAGTTCTTC.